Sequencing of this TCR beta chain was carried out in a study of cytomegalovirus exposure and HLA in healthy donors. The study ran its PCR with 60 Vbeta and 13 Jbeta primers. The method was immunoSEQ multiplex PCR; TCRdb's version includes in-frame clones alone and lacks a portion of them. The sample has about 80,000 clones, less than 80% seen once; the top ten hold approximately 6.9%. Study-wide results and limits: The authors listed around 150 TCR beta chains as cytomegalovirus-associated. Later analysis identified a missense DCLRE1C variant that was linked to TCR beta V- and J-gene trimming. In an earlier analysis, most TCR beta V segments were productive about 87% or about 30% of the time. TCR beta sequences numbering 16,951 were associated with HLA alleles at 0.05 false discovery rate in a later analysis.

CDR1 is MGHRA and CDR2 is YSYEKL in the germline V gene. The junction had 13 bases not matched to a gene; V was cut back by 1 base and J by 6 bases. The CDR3 runs to 19 residues. This clone was detected a few times. What it binds is unknown. This sequence originates from a woman between 50 and 59 years old in good health and CMV-seropositive. Sequencing was carried out using PBMCs. This sequence joins TRBV4-1 and TRBJ2-1; 12 bases are shared with TRBD1. CDR3 DNA sequence: TGCGCCAGCAGCCAAGCTTTTCTCTCCGGGACAGGGGGCTTCAATGAGCAGTTCTTC. Its protein product is CASSQAFLSGTGGFNEQFF.